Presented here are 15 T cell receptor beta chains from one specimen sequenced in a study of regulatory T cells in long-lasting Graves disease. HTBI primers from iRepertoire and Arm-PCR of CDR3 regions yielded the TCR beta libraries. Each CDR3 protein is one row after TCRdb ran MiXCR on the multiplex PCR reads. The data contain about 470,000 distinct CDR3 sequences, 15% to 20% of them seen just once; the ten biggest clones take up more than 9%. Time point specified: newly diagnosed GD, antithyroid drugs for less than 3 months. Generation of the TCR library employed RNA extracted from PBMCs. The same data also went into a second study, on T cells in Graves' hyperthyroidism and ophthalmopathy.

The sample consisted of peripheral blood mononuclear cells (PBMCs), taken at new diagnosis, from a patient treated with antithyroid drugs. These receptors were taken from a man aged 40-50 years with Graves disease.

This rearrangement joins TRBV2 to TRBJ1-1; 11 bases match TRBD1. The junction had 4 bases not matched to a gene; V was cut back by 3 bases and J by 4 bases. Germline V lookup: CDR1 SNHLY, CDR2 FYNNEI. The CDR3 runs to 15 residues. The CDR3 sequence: CASSEGTGGVTEAFF. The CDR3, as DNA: TGTGCCAGCAGTGAGGGGACAGGGGGTGTCACTGAAGCTTTCTTT.

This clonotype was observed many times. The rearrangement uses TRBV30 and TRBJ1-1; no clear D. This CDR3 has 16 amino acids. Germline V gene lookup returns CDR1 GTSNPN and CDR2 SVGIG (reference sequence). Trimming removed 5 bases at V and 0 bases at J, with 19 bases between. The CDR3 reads CAWEDVFRSVNTEAFF. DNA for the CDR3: TGTGCCTGGGAGGACGTATTTAGATCGGTGAACACTGAAGCTTTCTTT.

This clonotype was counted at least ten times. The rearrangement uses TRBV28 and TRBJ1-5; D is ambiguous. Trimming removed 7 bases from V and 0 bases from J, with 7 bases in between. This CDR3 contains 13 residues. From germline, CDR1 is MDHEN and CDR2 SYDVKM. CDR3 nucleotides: TGTGCCAGCATAAGTAATAGCAATCAGCCCCAGCATTTT. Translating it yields CASISNSNQPQHF.

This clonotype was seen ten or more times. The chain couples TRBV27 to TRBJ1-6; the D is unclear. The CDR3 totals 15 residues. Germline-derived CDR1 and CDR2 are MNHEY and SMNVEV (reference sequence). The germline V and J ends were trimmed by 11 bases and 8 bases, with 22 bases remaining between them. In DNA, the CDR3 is TGTGCCGCATCCCGACAATCCTCGGAATATTCACCCCTCCACTTT. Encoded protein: CAASRQSSEYSPLHF.

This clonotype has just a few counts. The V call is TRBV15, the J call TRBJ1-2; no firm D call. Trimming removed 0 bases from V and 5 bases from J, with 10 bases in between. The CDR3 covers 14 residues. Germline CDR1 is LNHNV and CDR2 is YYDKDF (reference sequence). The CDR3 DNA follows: TGTGCCACCAGCAGAGATCGGGGTGAATATGGCTACACCTTC. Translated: CATSRDRGEYGYTF.

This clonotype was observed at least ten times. The CDR3 DNA sequence: TGTGCCAGCAGTGCGTCCCACGGGGAGCAGTACTTC. Translation: CASSASHGEQYF. This sequence joins TRBV2 and TRBJ2-7; D not resolved. Looked up from germline, CDR1 is SNHLY and CDR2 is FYNNEI. Trimming took off 4 bases at V and 7 bases at J, with 11 bases between the two ends. CDR3 length: 12 amino acids.

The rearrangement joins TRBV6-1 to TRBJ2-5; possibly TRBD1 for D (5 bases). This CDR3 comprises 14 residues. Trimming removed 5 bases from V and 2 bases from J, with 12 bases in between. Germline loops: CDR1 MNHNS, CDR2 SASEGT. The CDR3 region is CASSRQSPQETQYF. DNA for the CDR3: TGTGCCAGCAGTCGACAGTCCCCTCAAGAGACCCAGTACTTC.

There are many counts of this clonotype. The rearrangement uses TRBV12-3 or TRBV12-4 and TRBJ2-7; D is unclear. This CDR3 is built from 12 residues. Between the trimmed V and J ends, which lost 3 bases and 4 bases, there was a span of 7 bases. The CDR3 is CASSFGQYEQYF. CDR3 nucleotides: TGTGCCAGCAGTTTTGGGCAGTACGAGCAGTACTTC.

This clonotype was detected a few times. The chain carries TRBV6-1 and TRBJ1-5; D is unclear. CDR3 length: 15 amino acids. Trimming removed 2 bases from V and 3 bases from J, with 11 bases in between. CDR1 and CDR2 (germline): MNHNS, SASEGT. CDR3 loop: CASSEFEGFNQPQHF. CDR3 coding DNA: TGTGCCAGCAGTGAATTCGAGGGTTTCAATCAGCCCCAGCATTTT.

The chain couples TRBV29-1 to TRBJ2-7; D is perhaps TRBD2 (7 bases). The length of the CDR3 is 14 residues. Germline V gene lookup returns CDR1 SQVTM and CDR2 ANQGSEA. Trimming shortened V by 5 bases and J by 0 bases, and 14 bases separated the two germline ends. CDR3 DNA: TGCAGCGTTCGGGGGGCAGGGAACTCCTACGAGCAGTACTTC. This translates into CSVRGAGNSYEQYF.

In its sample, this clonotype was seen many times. This chain's CDR3 is CASSPQNYEQYF. DNA for the CDR3: TGTGCCAGCAGCCCCCAAAACTACGAGCAGTACTTC. The rearrangement joins TRBV13 to TRBJ2-7; D gene unclear. V gave up 5 bases and J gave up 3 bases, with 8 bases separating them. This CDR3 is built from 12 residues. Per germline, CDR1 PRHDT and CDR2 FYEKMQ (reference sequence).

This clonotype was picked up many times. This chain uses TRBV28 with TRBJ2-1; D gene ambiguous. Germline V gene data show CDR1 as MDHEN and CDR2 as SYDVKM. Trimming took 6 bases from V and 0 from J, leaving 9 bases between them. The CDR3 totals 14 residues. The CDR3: CASSLGTSYNEQFF. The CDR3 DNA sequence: TGTGCCAGCAGCTTAGGCACCTCCTACAATGAGCAGTTCTTC. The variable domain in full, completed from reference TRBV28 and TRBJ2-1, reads DVKVTQSSRYLVKRTGEKVFLECVQDMDHENMFWYRQDPGLGLRLIYFSYDVKMKEKGDIPEGYSVSREKKERFSLILESASTNQTSMYLCASSLGTSYNEQFFGPGTRLTVL.

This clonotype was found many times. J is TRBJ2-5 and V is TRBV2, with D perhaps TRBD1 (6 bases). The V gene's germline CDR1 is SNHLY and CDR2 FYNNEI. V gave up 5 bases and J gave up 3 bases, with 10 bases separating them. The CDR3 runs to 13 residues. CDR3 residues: CASSSPGEETQYF. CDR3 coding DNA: TGTGCCAGCAGTTCTCCAGGGGAAGAGACCCAGTACTTC. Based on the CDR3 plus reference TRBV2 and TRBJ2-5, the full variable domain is EPEVTQTPSHQVTQMGQEVILRCVPISNHLYFYWYRQILGQKVEFLVSFYNNEISEKSEIFDDQFSVERPDGSNFTLKIRSTKLEDSAMYFCASSSPGEETQYFGPGTRLLVL.

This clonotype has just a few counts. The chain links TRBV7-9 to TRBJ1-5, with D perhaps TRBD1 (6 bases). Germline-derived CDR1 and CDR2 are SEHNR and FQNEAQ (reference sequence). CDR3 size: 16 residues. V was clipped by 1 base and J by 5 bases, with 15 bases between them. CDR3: CASSLDRGLQDQPQHF. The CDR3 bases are TGTGCCAGCAGCTTAGATCGGGGGCTGCAGGATCAGCCCCAGCATTTT.

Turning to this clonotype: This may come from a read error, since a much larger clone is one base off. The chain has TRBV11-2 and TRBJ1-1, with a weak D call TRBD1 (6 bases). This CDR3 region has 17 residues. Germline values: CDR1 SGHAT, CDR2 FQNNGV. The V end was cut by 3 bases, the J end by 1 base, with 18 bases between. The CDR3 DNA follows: TGTGCCAGCAGCTTGGGCCCGGGGGCGAGGGAGAACACTGAAGCTTTCTTT. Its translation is CASSLGPGARENTEAFF.